Reported below is one TCR beta chain. What it binds is unknown. Vbeta (60) and Jbeta (13) primers were used in the PCR. Repertoires were generated with immunoSEQ multiplex PCR, while TCRdb's copy carries only in-frame clones and drops some. The sample lists some 200,000 clones, about 80% occurring once. These data are taken from a study of cytomegalovirus exposure and HLA in healthy donors. At the level of the study: One earlier analysis, a look at about 179 million T cells, found some 120 million unique TCR beta sequences. Among the roughly 430 genotyped donors, more than 70% were placed in the Caucasian-associated ancestry cluster.

This CDR3 is built from 15 residues. V was pared by 5 bases and J by 8 bases, with 8 bases of the junction left unmatched. Germline loops: CDR1 MDHEN, CDR2 SYDVKM. General study points: What a later analysis reportedly showed was that an Asian-associated ancestry cluster had fewer N-insertions than the roughly 670-donor mean.

This receptor was taken from a man aged 35-49 years in good health and CMV-seronegative. Sequenced material: PBMCs. This chain connects TRBV28 to TRBJ2-1; TRBD1 aligns across 11 bases. The CDR3 loop reads CASSPTGTGGYEQFF. CDR3 nucleotide sequence: TGTGCCAGCAGTCCAACCGGGACAGGGGGTTATGAGCAGTTCTTC. Variable domain in full (rest from reference TRBV28 and TRBJ2-1): DVKVTQSSRYLVKRTGEKVFLECVQDMDHENMFWYRQDPGLGLRLIYFSYDVKMKEKGDIPEGYSVSREKKERFSLILESASTNQTSMYLCASSPTGTGGYEQFFGPGTRLTVL.